Sequencing of this T cell receptor (beta chain) was carried out in a study of blood T cell repertoires in COVID-19 (dated by TCRdb to the early 2020s). The study in broad terms: Samples from collaborators originated in the United States, Italy and Spain and spanned both the acute and convalescent phases of COVID-19. Subjects who had been exposed to COVID-19, were actively infected with it, or had recovered from it provided the deeply sampled blood TCRbeta repertoires that made up the dataset. A de-identified subject ID, COVID-19 status, age in years and sex were almost always included in the sample metadata. The repertoires were made available in a free public database intended to serve as a resource for research on the immune response to SARS-CoV-2. HLA class I and class II types, where available, came from metadata supplied by the sample provider rather than from assay-based typing. Samples came from the ongoing ImmuneRACE study (first 160 participants) plus 1,254 subjects from 6 global collaborators. The prospective study material was composed of cDNA or gDNA derived from T cells, B-cell-depleted T cells, or PBMCs. Results the study describes overall, beyond this receptor: The quantity of clinical and demographic metadata differed by source and by participant and was supplied without curation.

The collaborating institutions used their own protocols to collect whole blood in K2EDTA tubes. Collaborator samples were shipped for TCRbeta analysis as frozen whole blood, isolated PBMCs, or DNA extracted from either sample type. In the case of this clone: The antigen this receptor binds is unknown. Within one base of it there is no much larger clone, and no base qualities were kept.

The immunoSEQ Assay, a bias-controlled multiplex PCR, was used to amplify TCRbeta CDR3 regions from genomic DNA. As for how the authors treated the data: The number of nucleated cells in each sample was estimated by amplification of reference gene primers within the assay. To quantify the absolute abundance of each unique TCRbeta CDR3 rearrangement, sequence reads were collapsed and filtered. Productive Simpson clonality was computed per sample as the square root of Simpson's diversity index over productive rearrangements. The source is immuneACCESS, and TCRdb retained only in-frame sequences with V and J called. Part of the clones is not carried over; for the studies checked, unresolved V genes explain less than half of this, and the remainder is unexplained. The V and J calls and clone size come from that table; D and trimming were worked out from the DNA. This sample comprises roughly 190,000 clones, about 70% of them detected only once. Of the sample, roughly 8.6% is held by the ten largest clones.

The CDR3 sequence holds 19 residues, the cysteine and phenylalanine included. The DNA shown is the 57-base CDR3, in frame from base 1. V ends up 1 base short and J 2 bases short, with an unmatched junction base count of 16. CDR1 MDHEN and CDR2 SYDVKM are derived from the germline V gene. Sequenced input: peripheral blood. The TCR originated in a woman between 50 and 59 years old with active or convalescent COVID-19. The rearrangement joined TRBV28 to TRBJ1-2; TRBD1 aligns with 7 central bases. In nucleotides, the sequence is TGTGCCAGCAGTTTATTAGGGATAGGGACAGACGAAAAAAACTATGGCTACACCTTC. It is translated as CASSLLGIGTDEKNYGYTF.